The 23 T cell receptor beta chains below all came from one sample that was sequenced in a study of T cell responses to AZD1222 COVID-19 vaccine. Sequencing was performed with immunoSEQ multiplex PCR; in TCRdb, only in-frame clones are kept and a portion is missing. This table has roughly 93,000 clones, 85% to 90% appearing once. The input for sequencing was peripheral blood, taken on day 0 of MenACWY control vaccination. The receptors were sampled from an adult in good health.

The chain joins TRBV6-2 or TRBV6-3 to TRBJ1-2, with D possibly matching TRBD1 (5 bases). This CDR3 region has 16 residues. Germline V CDR1 and CDR2: MNHEY, SVGEGT. Trimming stripped 3 bases from V and 4 bases from J, with 18 bases between. The CDR3 loop is CASSYIPSGRPYGYTF. Written as DNA, the CDR3 is TGTGCCAGCAGTTATATTCCGTCGGGACGGCCCTATGGCTACACCTTC.

V is TRBV5-5 and J is TRBJ1-2; TRBD1 agrees at 9 bases. The CDR3 is 18 amino acids. V lost 0 bases, J lost 2 bases, and 11 bases stayed unmatched. Germline loops: CDR1 SGHKS, CDR2 YYEKEE (reference sequence). This chain's CDR3 is CASSLAGQGTAWNYGYTF. The DNA of the CDR3 is TGTGCCAGCAGCTTGGCGGGACAGGGTACGGCATGGAACTATGGCTACACCTTC.

This clone was observed once. This chain links TRBV10-3 with TRBJ1-3; D is undetermined. This CDR3 has 14 amino acids. The germline CDR1 and CDR2 sequences are ENHRY and SYGVKD. The V end lost 2 bases, the J end lost 6 bases, and 11 bases lay between the germline ends. CDR3: CAISEPRSANTIYF. The CDR3 coding sequence is TGTGCCATCAGTGAGCCTCGCTCGGCAAACACCATATATTTT.

This clone was picked up one time. The chain uses TRBV7-3 and TRBJ1-1, with D perhaps TRBD1 (6 bases). The CDR3 length is 16 residues. Trimming removed 5 bases from V and 0 bases from J, with 16 bases in between. In germline, CDR1 is SGHTA, CDR2 FQGTGA. The CDR3 DNA reads TGTGCCAGCAGCCCCAACGCCGGGACAATGAACACTGAAGCTTTCTTT. Amino acid sequence: CASSPNAGTMNTEAFF.

This clone was detected only once. V gene TRBV7-3 combines with J gene TRBJ2-5; TRBD2 aligns across 8 bases. Germline V gene data show CDR1 as SGHTA and CDR2 as FQGTGA. The J segment lost 5 bases and the V segment lost 1 base, leaving 6 bases of the junction unmatched. CDR3 size: 15 residues. The CDR3 sequence is CASSLNGGGLETQYF. The CDR3 DNA is TGTGCCAGCAGCTTAAACGGCGGGGGGCTCGAGACCCAGTACTTC.

Of note for this clone: Other DNA sequences in this specimen translate into the identical CDR3. The V and J genes are TRBV19 and TRBJ1-1; no definite D call. Trimming removed 4 bases from V and 3 bases from J, with 12 bases in between. This CDR3 is 14 amino acids long. CDR1 is LNHDA and CDR2 is SQIVND in the germline V gene (reference sequence). The CDR3 here is CASSKTWRDTEAFF. Here the CDR3 DNA reads TGTGCCAGTAGTAAGACTTGGAGGGACACTGAAGCTTTCTTT.

The DNA of the CDR3 is TGTGCCACCCAGACAGGGGGAGAGGGTCAGCCCCAGCATTTT. This translates into CATQTGGEGQPQHF. The chain couples TRBV10-3 to TRBJ1-5; 9 bases align to TRBD1. Germline CDR1 reads ENHRY; CDR2 reads SYGVKD. The CDR3 runs to 14 residues. Trimming removed 10 bases from V and 6 bases from J; junction bases left unmatched: 10.

This clone occurred once. The chain is built from TRBV29-1 and TRBJ2-2; D may be TRBD1 or TRBD2 (6 bases each). Trimming pared 3 bases from V and 6 bases from J, leaving 17 bases between. CDR1 and CDR2 (germline): SQVTM, ANQGSEA. This CDR3 spans 15 amino acids. The CDR3 DNA sequence: TGCAGCGTTGACGACTATACGAGGGGGGCCGGGGAGCTGTTTTTT. It specifies CSVDDYTRGAGELFF.

The rearrangement uses TRBV9 and TRBJ1-6; D remains unclear. CDR1 is SGDLS and CDR2 is YYNGEE in the germline V gene. Trimming removed 4 bases from V and 8 bases from J, with 16 bases in between. This CDR3 is 15 amino acids long. CDR3 region: CASSLGSVEYSPLHF. CDR3 nucleotides: TGTGCCAGCAGCCTCGGGTCAGTTGAATATTCACCCCTCCACTTT.

In this sample, this clone turned up once. J is TRBJ2-7 and V is TRBV28; tentative D call: TRBD2 (5 bases). Germline values: CDR1 MDHEN, CDR2 SYDVKM. The ends were cut back, 2 bases at V and 5 bases at J, with 13 bases in the middle. The length of the CDR3 is 14 residues. The CDR3 is CASSLKKTRNEQYF. The CDR3 bases are TGTGCCAGCAGTTTAAAAAAAACTAGGAACGAGCAGTACTTC.

The CDR3 DNA is TGTGCCAGCAGCCCCGGCCAACTAGCGGGGGGCACCTACGAGCAGTACTTC. This sequence encodes CASSPGQLAGGTYEQYF. The rearrangement uses TRBV5-4 and TRBJ2-7; 12 positions agree with TRBD2. The CDR3 consists of 17 residues. The trim removed 4 bases at V and 2 bases at J, leaving 10 bases unmatched. The V gene's germline CDR1 is SGHNT and CDR2 YYREEE (reference sequence).

V usage is TRBV18 and J usage is TRBJ2-2; 7 bases agree with TRBD1. V trimming: 1 base; J trimming: 6 bases; junction bases outside the gene matches: 11. CDR1 and CDR2 (germline): KGHSH, LQKENI. This CDR3 spans 17 amino acids. For the CDR3, the DNA is TGTGCCAGCTCACCACAGGACAGGTCGATTAACCCCGGGGAGCTGTTTTTT. This sequence encodes CASSPQDRSINPGELFF.

The J gene is TRBJ1-5, the V gene TRBV27; D unresolved. Germline V lookup: CDR1 MNHEY, CDR2 SMNVEV (reference sequence). The CDR3 has 12 residues. V gave up 6 bases and J gave up 3 bases, with 6 bases separating them. CDR3 nucleotides: TGTGCCAGCAGGACGTACAATCAGCCCCAGCATTTT. This sequence encodes CASRTYNQPQHF.

V gene TRBV5-1 combines with J gene TRBJ1-2; D ambiguous. Germline loops: CDR1 SGHRS, CDR2 YFSETQ. The V gene lost 4 bases and the J gene lost 8 bases, with 18 bases spanning the gap. The CDR3 has 14 residues. CDR3 nucleotide sequence: TGCGCCAGCAGCCAAAACTTGTCCCCGGGGGGCTACACCTTC. This codes for CASSQNLSPGGYTF.

The chain couples TRBV5-1 to TRBJ2-5, with a tentative D call TRBD2 (5 bases). V dropped 2 bases and J dropped 2 bases, with 10 bases sitting between them. The CDR3 consists of 14 residues. Germline V gene sequence: CDR1 SGHRS, CDR2 YFSETQ. The CDR3 loop reads CASSLEGRQETQYF. The CDR3 region has the DNA TGCGCCAGCAGCTTAGAGGGCAGACAAGAGACCCAGTACTTC.

The V call is TRBV9, the J call TRBJ2-7; D possibly corresponds to TRBD2 (6 bases). The CDR3 totals 16 residues. V was pared by 4 bases and J by 0 bases, with 17 bases between. Per the germline V gene, CDR1 is SGDLS and CDR2 is YYNGEE. The CDR3 is CASSPSSGTASYEQYF. In DNA, the CDR3 is TGTGCCAGCAGCCCAAGCTCCGGGACTGCCTCCTACGAGCAGTACTTC.

This clone was found once. This chain uses TRBV6-4 with TRBJ2-3, with TRBD1 identical over 7 bases. The CDR3 has 15 amino acids. Per the germline V gene, CDR1 is MRHNA and CDR2 is SNTAGT. V gave up 0 bases and J gave up 0 bases; unmatched junction bases: 0. The CDR3 region is CASSDSGGSTDTQYF. The DNA of the CDR3 is TGTGCCAGCAGTGACTCAGGGGGCAGCACAGATACGCAGTATTTT.

The genes are TRBV7-9 and TRBJ1-4, with a weak D call TRBD1 (6 bases). Germline CDR1 is SEHNR and CDR2 is FQNEAQ (reference sequence). This CDR3 has 15 amino acids. Between the trimmed V and J ends, which lost 3 bases and 3 bases, there was a span of 11 bases. CDR3 in amino acids: CASSLSQGSNEKLFF. The CDR3 DNA reads as TGTGCCAGCAGCTTGTCCCAGGGGTCTAATGAAAAACTGTTTTTT. Together with reference TRBV7-9 and TRBJ1-4, the CDR3 gives the full variable domain: DTGVSQNPRHKITKRGQNVTFRCDPISEHNRLYWYRQTLGQGPEFLTYFQNEAQLEKSRLLSDRFSAERPKGSFSTLEIQRTEQGDSAMYLCASSLSQGSNEKLFFGSGTQLSVL.

The chain combines TRBV7-2 with TRBJ2-7; 8 bases map to TRBD1. The germline V gene encodes CDR1 SGHTA and CDR2 FQGNSA. V lost 5 bases and J lost 0; bases outside the gene matches: 6. This CDR3 contains 15 residues. The CDR3 spells CASSPRTGSSYEQYF. CDR3 DNA: TGTGCCAGCAGCCCCCGGACAGGGAGCTCCTACGAGCAGTACTTC.

V usage is TRBV2 and J usage is TRBJ2-2, with 13 bases matching TRBD2. The germline CDR1 and CDR2 sequences are SNHLY and FYNNEI. V lost 6 bases to trimming and J lost 0 bases; unmatched junction nucleotides: 1. This CDR3 has 16 residues. CDR3 loop: CASRGTSGANTGELFF. The CDR3 nucleotides read TGTGCCAGCAGGGGGACTAGCGGGGCGAACACCGGGGAGCTGTTTTTT.

This chain uses TRBV7-3 with TRBJ1-2; TRBD1 matches 11 bases. With V trimmed by 5 bases and J by 4 bases, 9 bases remained unmatched. Germline V lookup: CDR1 SGHTA, CDR2 FQGTGA. This CDR3 region has 16 residues. CDR3 in DNA: TGTGCCAGCAGCCCTACTGGACAGGGGGCGATCTATGGCTACACCTTC. Translation gives CASSPTGQGAIYGYTF.

The genes are TRBV9 and TRBJ2-7, with 7 positions matching TRBD1. Losses at the gene ends were 2 bases for V and 3 bases for J; bases not matched to a gene: 5. This CDR3 has 14 residues. Germline CDR1 reads SGDLS; CDR2 reads YYNGEE. CDR3 residues: CASSVGTENYEQYF. The DNA of the CDR3 is TGTGCCAGCAGCGTCGGGACAGAGAACTACGAGCAGTACTTC.

CDR3 amino acids: CASSTTSGGSNTGELFF. CDR3 in DNA: TGTGCCAGTAGTACCACTAGCGGGGGCTCGAACACCGGGGAGCTGTTTTTT. The chain joins TRBV19 to TRBJ2-2; TRBD2 matches at 11 bases. Losses at the gene ends were 4 bases for V and 0 bases for J; bases not matched to a gene: 4. CDR1 is LNHDA and CDR2 is SQIVND in the germline V gene (reference sequence). The CDR3 length is 17 residues. Using reference TRBV19 and TRBJ2-2 for the parts outside the CDR3, the full variable domain is DGGITQSPKYLFRKEGQNVTLSCEQNLNHDAMYWYRQDPGQGLRLIYYSQIVNDFQKGDIAEGYSVSREKKESFPLTVTSAQKNPTAFYLCASSTTSGGSNTGELFFGEGSRLTVL.